The 4 T cell receptor beta chains given below trace back to one sample, sequenced in a study of T cells in localized non-small cell lung cancer. Generated by immunoSEQ multiplex PCR, the TCRdb table keeps only in-frame clones and is missing some. The sample lists 15,000 to 17,000 clones, 80% to 90% occurring once. The sample was peripheral blood mononuclear cells, taken before any cancer treatment. The origin of the receptors is a male donor older than 55 with stage II lung adenocarcinoma.

This rearrangement joins TRBV4-3 to TRBJ1-2; no definite D call. The CDR3 has 13 amino acids. The germline V and J ends were trimmed by 1 base and 7 bases, with 10 bases remaining between them. Germline CDR1 LGHNA, CDR2 YSLEER. The DNA of the CDR3 is TGCGCCAGCAGCCAAGTGGGCATTACTGGCTACACCTTC. As protein: CASSQVGITGYTF.

The V and J genes are TRBV5-6 and TRBJ1-5; D is uncertain. V was clipped by 2 bases and J by 0 bases, with 9 bases between them. The germline V gene encodes CDR1 SGHDT and CDR2 YYEEEE. This CDR3 spans 15 amino acids. CDR3 bases: TGTGCCAGCAGCTTCCGGATCCATAGCAATCAGCCCCAGCATTTT. Protein product: CASSFRIHSNQPQHF. Looking up the rest from reference TRBV5-6 and TRBJ1-5 gives the full variable domain: DAGVTQSPTHLIKTRGQQVTLRCSPKSGHDTVSWYQQALGQGPQFIFQYYEEEERQRGNFPDRFSGHQFPNYSSELNVNALLLGDSALYLCASSFRIHSNQPQHFGDGTRLSIL.

This clone was seen once. The CDR3 DNA sequence: TGCGCCAGCAGCTACGCTACAGGGGCTTTCTCCTACGAGCAGTACTTC. It yields the protein CASSYATGAFSYEQYF. The chain carries TRBV5-1 and TRBJ2-7; 7 nucleotides line up with TRBD1. The germline V gene encodes CDR1 SGHRS and CDR2 YFSETQ. The CDR3 is 16 amino acids. After removal of 3 bases from V and 0 bases from J, the junction contained 9 bases not matched to a gene.

This clone has only one observation. This chain uses TRBV5-1 with TRBJ2-5; 14 positions match TRBD2. Germline V gene lookup returns CDR1 SGHRS and CDR2 YFSETQ. V trimming: 4 bases; J trimming: 4 bases; junction bases outside the gene matches: 6. The length of the CDR3 is 16 residues. The CDR3 nucleotides are TGCGCCAGCAGCATCAAGACTAGCGGGAGGGGAGAGACCCAGTACTTC. Amino acid sequence: CASSIKTSGRGETQYF.